This TCR beta chain was recorded in a study of read filtering for tumor transcriptome and immune sequencing. About the research overall: TCR-mapped reads were about 3.5 to 10.27 million with IR-seq versus roughly 80 to 1,300 with RNA-seq.

This CDR3 contains 16 residues. On this clonotype itself: A much larger clonotype is one base distant, so this may be a read error.

The library was built from about 0.4 ug RNA with molecular barcoded adaptors for alpha/delta and beta/gamma chains. MiXCR, applied by TCRdb to the reads, yields one record per CDR3 protein. This repertoire shows roughly 130,000 distinct CDR3 sequences, 13% found once; its top ten account for approximately 10%. The sequence came from a donor at least 40 years old with multiple myeloma. The chain combines TRBV21-1 with TRBJ1-1; the table's D call of TRBD1 was not tested on the DNA. TRBV21-1 is flagged as a pseudogene. Sequenced input: a population of CD138-negative cells sorted from bone marrow. CDR3 nucleotides: TGTGCCAGCAGCATGTGGACAGGGAGGATGAGCACTGAAGCTTTCTTT. This sequence encodes CASSMWTGRMSTEAFF.